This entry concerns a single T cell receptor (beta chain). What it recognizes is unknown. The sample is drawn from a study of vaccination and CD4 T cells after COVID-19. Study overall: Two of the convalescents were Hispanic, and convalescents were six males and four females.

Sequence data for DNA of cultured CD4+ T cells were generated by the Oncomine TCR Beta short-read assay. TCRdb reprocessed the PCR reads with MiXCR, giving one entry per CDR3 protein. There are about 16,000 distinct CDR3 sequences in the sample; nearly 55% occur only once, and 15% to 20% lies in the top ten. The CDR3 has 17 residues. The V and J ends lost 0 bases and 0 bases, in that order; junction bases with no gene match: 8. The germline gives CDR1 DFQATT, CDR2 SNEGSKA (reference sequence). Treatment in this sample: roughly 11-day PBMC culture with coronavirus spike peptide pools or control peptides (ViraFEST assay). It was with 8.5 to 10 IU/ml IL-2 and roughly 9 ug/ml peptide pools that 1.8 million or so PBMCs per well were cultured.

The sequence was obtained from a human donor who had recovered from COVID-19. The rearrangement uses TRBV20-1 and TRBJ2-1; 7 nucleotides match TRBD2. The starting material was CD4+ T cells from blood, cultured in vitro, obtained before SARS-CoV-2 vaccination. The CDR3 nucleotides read TGCAGTGCTAGAGATTCGGCGGGAGCCAACTCCTACAATGAGCAGTTCTTC. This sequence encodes CSARDSAGANSYNEQFF.